The clone carrying this T cell receptor (beta chain) was seen more than once but under ten times. Its cognate antigen is unknown. The data derive from a study of somatic mutations in cytotoxic T cells in rheumatoid arthritis. In the study overall: Flow cytometry sorted some V beta antibody-stained T-cell populations to nearly 100% purity, V beta1+ cells among them being sequenced for TCRB. Findings and caveats of the study: Just what the expanded CD8+ clones targeted, in terms of antigens, remained unknown. There was no significant difference in CD8+ T-cell clonality between rheumatoid arthritis patients and age-matched healthy controls.

Using immunoSEQ multiplex PCR, the repertoire was profiled, and TCRdb retains in-frame clones only, with some absent. The data contain 17,000 or so clones, roughly 80% of them seen just once; the ten biggest clones take up around 5%. Germline loops: CDR1 MNHEY, CDR2 SMNVEV (reference sequence). V was shortened by 4 bases and J by 2 bases, with 9 bases between the two germline ends. The CDR3 sequence is 13 residues long. Researchers isolated CD4+ and CD8+ cells by positive magnetic bead selection and then checked their purity by flow cytometry. Sequenced input: CD8+ T cells sorted from blood. The sequence came from an adult with rheumatoid arthritis. The chain joins TRBV27 to TRBJ2-7; D may be TRBD1 (6 bases). In DNA, the CDR3 is TGTGCCAGCAGTTACAGGGCCCCCTACGAGCAGTACTTC. This sequence encodes CASSYRAPYEQYF.